This T cell receptor (beta chain) appears in the sequencing data of a study of quantifying T cell responses using KT2 cells. For the study at large: cDNA was made from DNase-treated RNA using alpha and beta constant primers.

This clonotype was seen repeatedly, ten times or more. Trimming pared 3 bases from V and 0 bases from J, leaving 15 bases between. The CDR3 runs to 17 residues. The V gene's germline CDR1 is MNHEY and CDR2 SVGEGT. A single-stranded UMI oligo with SP2 sequence was ligated to cDNA 3' ends. First-round PCR used roughly 4 cycles and beta primers RC1.1 and RC1.2 covering TRBC1 and TRBC2. TCRdb analysed the UMI-ligation and nested PCR reads with MiXCR anew, one entry per CDR3 protein. The sample has approximately 60,000 distinct CDR3 sequences; 9% to 15% are singletons. This chain uses TRBV6-2 or TRBV6-3 with TRBJ2-1; weak D call: TRBD1 (5 bases). The sample comprised PBMCs spiked with cells of the T cell clone KT2. The TCR comes from a human donor. In DNA, the CDR3 is TGTGCCAGCAGTTATCATAGGACATATCGCTCCTACAATGAGCAGTTCTTC. Protein product: CASSYHRTYRSYNEQFF.